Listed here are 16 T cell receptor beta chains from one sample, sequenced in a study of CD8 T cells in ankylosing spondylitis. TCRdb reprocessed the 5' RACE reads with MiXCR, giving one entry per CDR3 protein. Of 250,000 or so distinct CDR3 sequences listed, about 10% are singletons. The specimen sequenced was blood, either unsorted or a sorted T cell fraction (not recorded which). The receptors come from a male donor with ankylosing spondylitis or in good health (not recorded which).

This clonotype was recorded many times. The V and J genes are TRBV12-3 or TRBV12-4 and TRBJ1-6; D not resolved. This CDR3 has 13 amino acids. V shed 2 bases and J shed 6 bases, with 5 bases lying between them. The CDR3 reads CASSLNSNSPLHF. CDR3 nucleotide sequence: TGTGCCAGCAGTTTAAACAGTAATTCACCCCTCCACTTT.

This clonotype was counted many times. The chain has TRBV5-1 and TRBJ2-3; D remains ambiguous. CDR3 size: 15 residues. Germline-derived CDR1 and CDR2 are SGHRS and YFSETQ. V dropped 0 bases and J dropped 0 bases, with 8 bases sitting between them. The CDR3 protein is CASSLEIGSTDTQYF. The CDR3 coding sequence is TGCGCCAGCAGCTTGGAAATAGGAAGCACAGATACGCAGTATTTT.

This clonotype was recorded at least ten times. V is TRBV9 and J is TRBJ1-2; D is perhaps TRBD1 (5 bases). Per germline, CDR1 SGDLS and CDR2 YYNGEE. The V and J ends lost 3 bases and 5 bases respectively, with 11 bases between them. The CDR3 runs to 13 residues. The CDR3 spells CASSGGGVYGYTF. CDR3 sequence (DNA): TGTGCCAGCAGCGGGGGGGGTGTATATGGCTACACCTTC.

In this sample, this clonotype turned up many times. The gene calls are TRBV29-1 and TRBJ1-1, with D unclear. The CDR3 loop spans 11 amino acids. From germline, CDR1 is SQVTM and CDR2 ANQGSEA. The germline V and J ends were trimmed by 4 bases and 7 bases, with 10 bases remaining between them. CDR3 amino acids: CSVAQDIEAFF. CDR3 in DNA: TGCAGCGTTGCTCAAGATATTGAAGCTTTCTTT.

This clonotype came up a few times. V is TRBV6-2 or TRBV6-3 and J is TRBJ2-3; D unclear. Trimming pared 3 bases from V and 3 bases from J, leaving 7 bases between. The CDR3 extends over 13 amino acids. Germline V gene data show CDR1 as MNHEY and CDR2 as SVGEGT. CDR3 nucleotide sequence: TGTGCCAGCAGTTATAACAGAACAGATACGCAGTATTTT. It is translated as CASSYNRTDTQYF.

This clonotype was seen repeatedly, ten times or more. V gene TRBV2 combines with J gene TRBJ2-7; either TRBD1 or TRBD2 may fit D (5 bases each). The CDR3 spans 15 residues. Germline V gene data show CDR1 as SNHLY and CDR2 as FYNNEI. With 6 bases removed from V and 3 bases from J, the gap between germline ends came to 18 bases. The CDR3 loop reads CASRGEFRAHYEQYF. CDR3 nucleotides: TGTGCCAGCAGGGGGGAGTTTCGGGCTCACTACGAGCAGTACTTC.

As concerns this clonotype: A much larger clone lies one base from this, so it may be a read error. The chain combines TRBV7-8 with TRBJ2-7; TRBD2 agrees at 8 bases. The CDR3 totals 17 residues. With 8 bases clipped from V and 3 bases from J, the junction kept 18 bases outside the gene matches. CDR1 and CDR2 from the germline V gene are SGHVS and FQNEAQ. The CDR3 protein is CASGRPGLVGGSYEQYF. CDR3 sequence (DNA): TGTGCCAGCGGACGACCGGGACTAGTGGGGGGGAGCTACGAGCAGTACTTC.

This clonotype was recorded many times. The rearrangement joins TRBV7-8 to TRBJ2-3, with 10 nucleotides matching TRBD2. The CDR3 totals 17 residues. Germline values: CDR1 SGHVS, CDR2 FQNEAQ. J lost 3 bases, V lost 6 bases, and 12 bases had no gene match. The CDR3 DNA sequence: TGTGCCAGCAGACTTATCCTAGCGGGGGAACTAACAGATACGCAGTATTTT. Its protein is CASRLILAGELTDTQYF.

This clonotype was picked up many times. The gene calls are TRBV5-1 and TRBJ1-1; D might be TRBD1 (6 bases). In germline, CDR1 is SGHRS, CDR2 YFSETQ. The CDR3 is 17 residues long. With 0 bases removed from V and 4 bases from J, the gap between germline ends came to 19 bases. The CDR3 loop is CASSLELTAGARTEAFF. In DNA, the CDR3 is TGCGCCAGCAGCTTGGAGCTCACGGCGGGGGCGCGCACTGAAGCTTTCTTT. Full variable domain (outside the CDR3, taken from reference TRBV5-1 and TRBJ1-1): KAGVTQTPRYLIKTRGQQVTLSCSPISGHRSVSWYQQTPGQGLQFLFEYFSETQRNKGNFPGRFSGRQFSNSRSEMNVSTLELGDSALYLCASSLELTAGARTEAFFGQGTRLTVV.

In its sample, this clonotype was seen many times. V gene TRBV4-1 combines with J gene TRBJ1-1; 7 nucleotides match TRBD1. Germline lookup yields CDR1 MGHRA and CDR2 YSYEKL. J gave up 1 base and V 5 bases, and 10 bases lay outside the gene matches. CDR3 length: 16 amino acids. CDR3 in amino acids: CASSSEKQGRNTEAFF. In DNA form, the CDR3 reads TGCGCCAGCAGCTCAGAAAAACAGGGGAGGAACACTGAAGCTTTCTTT.

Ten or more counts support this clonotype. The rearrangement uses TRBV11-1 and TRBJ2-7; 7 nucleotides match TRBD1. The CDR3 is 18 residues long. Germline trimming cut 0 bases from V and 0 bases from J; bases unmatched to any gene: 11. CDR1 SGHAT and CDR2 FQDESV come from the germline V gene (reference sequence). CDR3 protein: CASSLAKRTGLSSYEQYF. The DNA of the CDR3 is TGTGCCAGCAGCTTAGCGAAACGGACAGGATTGAGCTCCTACGAGCAGTACTTC. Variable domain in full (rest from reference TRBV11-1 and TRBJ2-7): EAEVAQSPRYKITEKSQAVAFWCDPISGHATLYWYRQILGQGPELLVQFQDESVVDDSQLPKDRFSAERLKGVDSTLKIQPAELGDSAMYLCASSLAKRTGLSSYEQYFGPGTRLTVT.

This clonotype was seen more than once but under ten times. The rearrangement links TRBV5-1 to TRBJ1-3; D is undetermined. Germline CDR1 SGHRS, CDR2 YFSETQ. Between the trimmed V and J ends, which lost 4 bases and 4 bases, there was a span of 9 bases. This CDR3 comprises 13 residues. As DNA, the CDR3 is TGCGCCAGCAGCGTCGAAGTAGGAAACACCATATATTTT. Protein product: CASSVEVGNTIYF.

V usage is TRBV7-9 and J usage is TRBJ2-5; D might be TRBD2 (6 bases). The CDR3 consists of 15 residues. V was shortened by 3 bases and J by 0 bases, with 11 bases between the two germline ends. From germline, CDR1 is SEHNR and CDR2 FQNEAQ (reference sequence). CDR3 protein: CASSFPGLHQETQYF. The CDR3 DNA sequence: TGTGCCAGCAGCTTTCCGGGACTCCACCAAGAGACCCAGTACTTC. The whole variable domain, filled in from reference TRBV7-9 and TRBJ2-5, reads DTGVSQNPRHKITKRGQNVTFRCDPISEHNRLYWYRQTLGQGPEFLTYFQNEAQLEKSRLLSDRFSAERPKGSFSTLEIQRTEQGDSAMYLCASSFPGLHQETQYFGPGTRLLVL.

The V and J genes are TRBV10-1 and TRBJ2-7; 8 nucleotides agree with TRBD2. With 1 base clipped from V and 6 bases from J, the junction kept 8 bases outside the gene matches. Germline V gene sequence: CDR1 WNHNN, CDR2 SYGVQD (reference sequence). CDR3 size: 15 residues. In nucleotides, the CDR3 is TGCGCCAGCAGTGAGTGGGGACTAGGTTGGTGCGAGCAGTACTTC. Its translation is CASSEWGLGWCEQYF.

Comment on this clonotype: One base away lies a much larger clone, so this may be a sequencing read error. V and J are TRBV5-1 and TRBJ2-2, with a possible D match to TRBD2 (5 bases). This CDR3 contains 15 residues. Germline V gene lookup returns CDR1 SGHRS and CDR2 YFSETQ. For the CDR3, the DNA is TGCGTCAGCTCCTTGGAGCTAGCCGTCACCGGGGAGCTGTTTTTT. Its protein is CVSSLELAVTGELFF.

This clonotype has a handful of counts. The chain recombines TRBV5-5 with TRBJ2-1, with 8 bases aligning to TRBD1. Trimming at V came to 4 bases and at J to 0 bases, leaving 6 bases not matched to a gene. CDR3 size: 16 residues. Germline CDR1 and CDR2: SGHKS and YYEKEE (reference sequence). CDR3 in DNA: TGTGCCAGCAGCCCCTCAGGGGGCAACTCCTACAATGAGCAGTTCTTC. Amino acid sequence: CASSPSGGNSYNEQFF. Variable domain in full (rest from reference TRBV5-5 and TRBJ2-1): DAGVTQSPTHLIKTRGQQVTLRCSPISGHKSVSWYQQVLGQGPQFIFQYYEKEERGRGNFPDRFSARQFPNYSSELNVNALLLGDSALYLCASSPSGGNSYNEQFFGPGTRLTVL.